This TCR beta chain was recorded in a study of OX40 agonist ivuxolimab in advanced cancers. Study summary: Hepatocellular carcinoma, melanoma, renal cell or head and neck cancer occurred in dose-escalation patients. Partial responses occurred in three patients (one hepatocellular carcinoma, two cutaneous melanoma).

Measured with immunoSEQ multiplex PCR; TCRdb has only the in-frame clones, and not every one. The table records approximately 28,000 clones, almost 90% of them present only once. With 4 bases removed from V and 5 bases from J, the gap between germline ends came to 15 bases. In germline, CDR1 is SGHKS, CDR2 YYEKEE (reference sequence). The CDR3 runs 14 residues. The rearrangement uses TRBV5-5 and TRBJ2-5; D not certain. The sample was CD4+ or CD8+ T cells sorted from blood, taken in a trial of the OX40 agonist ivuxolimab. The sequence came from an adult with an advanced solid tumor such as melanoma, head and neck, liver or kidney cancer. CDR3 bases: TGTGCCAGCAGCCCTAATTGGCTAGAGGAGACCCAGTACTTC. Amino acid sequence: CASSPNWLEETQYF. The full variable domain, its missing parts supplied by reference TRBV5-5 and TRBJ2-5, is DAGVTQSPTHLIKTRGQQVTLRCSPISGHKSVSWYQQVLGQGPQFIFQYYEKEERGRGNFPDRFSARQFPNYSSELNVNALLLGDSALYLCASSPNWLEETQYFGPGTRLLVL.